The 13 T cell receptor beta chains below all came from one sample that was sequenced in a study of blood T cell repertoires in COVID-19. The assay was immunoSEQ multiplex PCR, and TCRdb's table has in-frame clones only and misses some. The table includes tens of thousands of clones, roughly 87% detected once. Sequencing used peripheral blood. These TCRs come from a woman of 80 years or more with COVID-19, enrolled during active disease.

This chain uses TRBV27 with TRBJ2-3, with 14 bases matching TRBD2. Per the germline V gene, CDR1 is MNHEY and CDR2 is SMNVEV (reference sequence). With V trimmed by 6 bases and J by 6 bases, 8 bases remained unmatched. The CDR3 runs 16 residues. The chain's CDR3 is CASSPRLAGGQDTQYF. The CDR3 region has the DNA TGTGCCAGCAGCCCAAGACTAGCGGGGGGGCAGGATACGCAGTATTTT.

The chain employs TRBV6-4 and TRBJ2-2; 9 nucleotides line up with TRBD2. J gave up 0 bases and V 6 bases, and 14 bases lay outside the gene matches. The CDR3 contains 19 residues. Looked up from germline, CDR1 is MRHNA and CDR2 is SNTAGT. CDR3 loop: CASSGGGSGGPSNTGELFF. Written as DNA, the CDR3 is TGTGCCAGCAGCGGCGGAGGGAGCGGGGGGCCCTCGAACACCGGGGAGCTGTTTTTT.

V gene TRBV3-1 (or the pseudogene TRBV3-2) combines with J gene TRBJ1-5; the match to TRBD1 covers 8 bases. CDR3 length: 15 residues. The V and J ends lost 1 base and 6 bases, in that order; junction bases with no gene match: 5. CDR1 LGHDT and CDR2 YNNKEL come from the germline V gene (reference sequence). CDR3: CASSQGQGAGQPQHF. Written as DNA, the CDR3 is TGTGCCAGCAGCCAAGGGCAGGGGGCTGGTCAGCCCCAGCATTTT.

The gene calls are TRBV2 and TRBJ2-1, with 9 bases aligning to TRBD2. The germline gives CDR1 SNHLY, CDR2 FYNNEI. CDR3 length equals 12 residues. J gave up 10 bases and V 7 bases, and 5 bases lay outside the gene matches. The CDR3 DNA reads TGTGCCAGCAAGCGACTAGCGGAAGAGCAGTTCTTC. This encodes CASKRLAEEQFF.

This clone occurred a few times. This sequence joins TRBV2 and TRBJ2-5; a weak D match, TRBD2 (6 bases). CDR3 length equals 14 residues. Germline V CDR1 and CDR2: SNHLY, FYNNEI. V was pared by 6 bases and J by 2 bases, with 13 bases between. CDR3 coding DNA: TGTGCCAGCAGGGGGACTGGGACTCAAGAGACCCAGTACTTC. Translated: CASRGTGTQETQYF.

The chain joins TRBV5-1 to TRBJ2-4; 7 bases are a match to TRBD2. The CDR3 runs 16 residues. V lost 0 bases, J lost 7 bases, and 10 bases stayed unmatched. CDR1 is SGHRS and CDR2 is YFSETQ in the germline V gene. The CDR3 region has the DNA TGCGCCAGCAGCTTGGTAGCGGGTCAAGGATTGAACATTCAGTACTTC. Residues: CASSLVAGQGLNIQYF. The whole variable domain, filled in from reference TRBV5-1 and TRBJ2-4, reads KAGVTQTPRYLIKTRGQQVTLSCSPISGHRSVSWYQQTPGQGLQFLFEYFSETQRNKGNFPGRFSGRQFSNSRSEMNVSTLELGDSALYLCASSLVAGQGLNIQYFGAGTRLSVL.

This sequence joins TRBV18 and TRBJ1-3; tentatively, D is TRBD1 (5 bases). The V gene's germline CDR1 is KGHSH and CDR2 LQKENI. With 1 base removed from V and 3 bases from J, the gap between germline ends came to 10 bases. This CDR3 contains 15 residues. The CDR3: CASSPLDKFGNTIYF. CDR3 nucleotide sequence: TGTGCCAGCTCACCACTGGACAAATTTGGAAACACCATATATTTT.

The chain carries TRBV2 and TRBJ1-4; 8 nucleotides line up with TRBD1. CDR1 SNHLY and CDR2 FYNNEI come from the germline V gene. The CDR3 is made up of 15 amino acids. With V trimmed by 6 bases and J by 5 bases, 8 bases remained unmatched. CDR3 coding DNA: TGTGCCAGCAGCGCGACAGGGGCTCCGAATGAAAAACTGTTTTTT. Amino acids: CASSATGAPNEKLFF.

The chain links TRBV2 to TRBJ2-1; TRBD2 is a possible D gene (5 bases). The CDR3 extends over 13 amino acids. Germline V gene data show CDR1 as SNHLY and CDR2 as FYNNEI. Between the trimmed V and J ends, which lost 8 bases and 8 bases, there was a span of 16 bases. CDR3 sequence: CASPALAFDEQFF. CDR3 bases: TGTGCCAGCCCAGCCCTAGCTTTCGATGAGCAGTTCTTC.

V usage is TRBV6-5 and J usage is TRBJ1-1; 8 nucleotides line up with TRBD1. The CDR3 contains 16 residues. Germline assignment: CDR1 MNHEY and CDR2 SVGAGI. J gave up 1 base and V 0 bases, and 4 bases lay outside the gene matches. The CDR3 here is CASSYSGDRRNTEAFF. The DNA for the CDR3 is TGTGCCAGCAGTTACTCCGGGGACAGGAGGAACACTGAAGCTTTCTTT.

DNA of the CDR3: TGTGCCAGCAGCCAGGGACACCCTGGAGGCTACACCTTC. Amino acids: CASSQGHPGGYTF. The gene calls are TRBV3-1 (or the pseudogene TRBV3-2) and TRBJ1-2; D is perhaps TRBD1 (6 bases). Trimming removed 3 bases at V and 8 bases at J, with 13 bases between. This CDR3 spans 13 amino acids. Germline CDR1 LGHDT, CDR2 YNNKEL (reference sequence).

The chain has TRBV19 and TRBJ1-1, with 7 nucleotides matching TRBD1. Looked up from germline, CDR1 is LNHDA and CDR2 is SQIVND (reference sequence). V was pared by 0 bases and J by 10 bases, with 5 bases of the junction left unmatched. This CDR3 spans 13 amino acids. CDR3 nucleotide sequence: TGTGCCAGTAGTATAGAAGGGGGCGCGGGAGCTTTCTTT. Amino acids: CASSIEGGAGAFF. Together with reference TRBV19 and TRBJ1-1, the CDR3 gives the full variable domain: DGGITQSPKYLFRKEGQNVTLSCEQNLNHDAMYWYRQDPGQGLRLIYYSQIVNDFQKGDIAEGYSVSREKKESFPLTVTSAQKNPTAFYLCASSIEGGAGAFFGQGTRLTVV.

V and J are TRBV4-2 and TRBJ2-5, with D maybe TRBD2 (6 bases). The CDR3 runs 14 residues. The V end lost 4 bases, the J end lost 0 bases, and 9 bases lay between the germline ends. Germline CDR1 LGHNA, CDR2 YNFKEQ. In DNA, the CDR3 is TGTGCCAGCAGCCTTGGCGGGAACCAAGAGACCCAGTACTTC. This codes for CASSLGGNQETQYF.